These 8 T cell receptor beta chains came from one sample sequenced in a study of T cell repertoires in cytomegalovirus infection. TCRdb used MiXCR to reprocess the reads, holding one entry per CDR3 protein. The table has approximately 190,000 distinct CDR3 sequences, roughly 9.8% seen once; the top ten hold about 4.6%. The sequencing input was PBMCs. Receptors originate from a human donor in good health (CMV status not recorded). Some clones in this sample may be carry-over from other donors' samples.

This clonotype has a count of ten or more. The chain carries TRBV7-2 and TRBJ1-2, with unresolved D. Germline V gene sequence: CDR1 SGHTA, CDR2 FQGNSA. This CDR3 comprises 13 residues. The ends were cut back, 1 base at V and 6 bases at J, with 9 bases in the middle. The CDR3 DNA sequence: TGTGCCAGCAGCTTAGGGGGTACGGATGGCTACACCTTC. Protein product: CASSLGGTDGYTF.

In its sample, this clonotype was seen a few times. This chain connects TRBV27 to TRBJ2-5; 10 nucleotides match TRBD2. With V trimmed by 4 bases and J by 5 bases, 13 bases remained unmatched. Germline V gene sequence: CDR1 MNHEY, CDR2 SMNVEV (reference sequence). The CDR3 runs to 17 residues. CDR3 DNA: TGTGCCAGCAGTTCCCCCCAGCGGGGGGGCCGGGAGGAGACCCAGTACTTC. Translating gives CASSSPQRGGREETQYF.

This clonotype was counted many times. This chain uses TRBV28 with TRBJ2-5; 8 nucleotides line up with TRBD2. Trimming at V came to 6 bases and at J to 4 bases, leaving 16 bases not matched to a gene. CDR1 is MDHEN, CDR2 SYDVKM, per germline. The CDR3 contains 17 residues. The DNA for the CDR3 is TGTGCCAGCAGCCAACAACCCCGCGGCGCGGGGGGAGAGACCCAGTACTTC. Protein product: CASSQQPRGAGGETQYF. The full variable domain, in which reference TRBV28 and TRBJ2-5 provide the parts outside the CDR3, is DVKVTQSSRYLVKRTGEKVFLECVQDMDHENMFWYRQDPGLGLRLIYFSYDVKMKEKGDIPEGYSVSREKKERFSLILESASTNQTSMYLCASSQQPRGAGGETQYFGPGTRLLVL.

This clonotype was seen more than once but under ten times. The J gene is TRBJ2-2, the V gene TRBV20-1; TRBD2 matches at 8 bases. The V gene end was trimmed by 3 bases and the J gene end by 5 bases; junction bases not matched to a gene: 11. Germline V gene lookup returns CDR1 DFQATT and CDR2 SNEGSKA (reference sequence). CDR3 size: 16 residues. This CDR3 reads CSASSGGAVGTGELFF. The CDR3 coding sequence is TGCAGTGCTAGTTCCGGGGGGGCCGTGGGGACCGGGGAGCTGTTTTTT.

This clonotype was seen only a few times. The chain recombines TRBV24-1 with TRBJ2-1; the match to TRBD2 covers 7 bases. The trim removed 2 bases at V and 0 bases at J, leaving 6 bases unmatched. Germline V lookup: CDR1 KGHDR, CDR2 SFDVKD. The CDR3 spans 17 residues. The CDR3 region is CATSDSLADSSYNEQFF. The DNA for the CDR3 is TGTGCCACCAGTGATTCTCTAGCGGATAGCTCCTACAATGAGCAGTTCTTC.

This clonotype was observed at least ten times. The rearrangement links TRBV5-1 to TRBJ1-1; D is uncertain. Deletions cut 1 base from V and 6 bases from J, with 10 bases between. The germline V gene has CDR1 SGHRS and CDR2 YFSETQ. This CDR3 is 13 amino acids long. The CDR3 sequence is CASSLMGSAEAFF. The CDR3 nucleotides read TGCGCCAGCAGCTTGATGGGTTCCGCTGAAGCTTTCTTT.

This clonotype was counted at least ten times. Germline and junction disagree at one end, which may indicate a read error. The CDR3 sequence: CSGSRGIQEAQYF. The CDR3 DNA sequence: TGCAGTGGTTCTCGGGGTATCCAAGAGGCCCAGTACTTC. The chain has TRBV20-1 and TRBJ2-5; maybe TRBD2 (5 bases). The CDR3 is 13 residues long. The germline CDR1 and CDR2 sequences are DFQATT and SNEGSKA (reference sequence).

The sample holds a few counts of this clonotype. The CDR3 DNA is TGCAGTGCTAGACAGGGTAGCAATCAGCCCCAGCATTTT. Translation: CSARQGSNQPQHF. The chain links TRBV20-1 to TRBJ1-5; D might be TRBD1 (5 bases). The germline V gene has CDR1 DFQATT and CDR2 SNEGSKA (reference sequence). This CDR3 is built from 13 residues. V was cut by 2 bases and J by 0 bases, with 5 bases left in between.